The 2 T cell receptor beta chains below all came from one sample that was sequenced in a study of blood T cell repertoires in COVID-19. The assay was immunoSEQ multiplex PCR, and TCRdb's table has in-frame clones only and misses some. This sample has about 200,000 clones, with about 88% found just once. Sequenced: peripheral blood. The receptors shown here come from a man aged 50-59 years with COVID-19, enrolled during active disease.

The chain is built from TRBV11-2 and TRBJ2-1; 11 positions agree with TRBD2. Losses at the gene ends were 6 bases for V and 7 bases for J; bases not matched to a gene: 5. CDR3 length: 14 residues. Germline V gene data show CDR1 as SGHAT and CDR2 as FQNNGV. The CDR3 is CASRIAGGPNEQFF. The CDR3 nucleotides read TGTGCCAGCAGGATAGCGGGAGGGCCTAATGAGCAGTTCTTC.

The CDR3 reads CASSQISRDSTIYF. The DNA for the CDR3 is TGTGCCAGCAGTCAAATATCCAGGGACAGCACCATATATTTT. The chain employs TRBV5-4 and TRBJ1-3; 7 bases are a match to TRBD1. Germline loops: CDR1 SGHNT, CDR2 YYREEE (reference sequence). The CDR3 has 14 amino acids. V shed 5 bases and J 9 bases; nucleotides not matched to a gene: 11.